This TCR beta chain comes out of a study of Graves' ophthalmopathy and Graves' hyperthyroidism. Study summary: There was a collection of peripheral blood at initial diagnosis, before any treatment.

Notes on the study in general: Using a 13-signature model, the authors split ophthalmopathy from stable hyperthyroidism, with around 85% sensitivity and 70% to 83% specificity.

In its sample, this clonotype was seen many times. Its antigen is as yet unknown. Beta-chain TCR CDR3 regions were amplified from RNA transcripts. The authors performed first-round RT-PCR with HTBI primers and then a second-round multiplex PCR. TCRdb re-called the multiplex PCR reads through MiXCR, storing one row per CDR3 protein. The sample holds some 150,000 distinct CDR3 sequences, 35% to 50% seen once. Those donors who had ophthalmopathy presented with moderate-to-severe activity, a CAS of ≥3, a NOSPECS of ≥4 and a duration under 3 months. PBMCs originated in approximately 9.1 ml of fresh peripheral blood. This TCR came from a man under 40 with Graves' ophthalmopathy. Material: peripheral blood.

CDR3 bases: TGTGCCAGCAGCTTAGGGGTCCACGAGCAGTACTTC. It is translated as CASSLGVHEQYF. The genes are TRBV7-2 and TRBJ2-7; D ambiguous. Trimming shortened V by 1 base and J by 5 bases, and 6 bases separated the two germline ends. Per germline, CDR1 SGHTA and CDR2 FQGNSA. The CDR3 length is 12 residues.